The clone carrying this T cell receptor (beta chain) was seen just once. Germline CDR1 and CDR2: ENHRY and SYGVKD. The germline V and J ends were trimmed by 10 bases and 0 bases, with 13 bases remaining between them. This CDR3 is built from 14 residues. This entry is derived from a study of shared clonotypes between healthy human individuals. Using immunoSEQ multiplex PCR, the repertoire was profiled, and TCRdb retains in-frame clones only, with some absent. The sample lists roughly 1 million clones, around 74% occurring once. This chain connects TRBV10-3 to TRBJ1-3; D not resolved. Material for sequencing was memory CD4+ T cells sorted from blood. This sample's subset: CD45RA-negative fraction. The TCR sequence derives from a man aged 18-30 years in good health. The CDR3 sequence: CASTDPDSGNTIYF. The CDR3 nucleotides are TGTGCCAGTACGGACCCGGACTCTGGAAACACCATATATTTT.